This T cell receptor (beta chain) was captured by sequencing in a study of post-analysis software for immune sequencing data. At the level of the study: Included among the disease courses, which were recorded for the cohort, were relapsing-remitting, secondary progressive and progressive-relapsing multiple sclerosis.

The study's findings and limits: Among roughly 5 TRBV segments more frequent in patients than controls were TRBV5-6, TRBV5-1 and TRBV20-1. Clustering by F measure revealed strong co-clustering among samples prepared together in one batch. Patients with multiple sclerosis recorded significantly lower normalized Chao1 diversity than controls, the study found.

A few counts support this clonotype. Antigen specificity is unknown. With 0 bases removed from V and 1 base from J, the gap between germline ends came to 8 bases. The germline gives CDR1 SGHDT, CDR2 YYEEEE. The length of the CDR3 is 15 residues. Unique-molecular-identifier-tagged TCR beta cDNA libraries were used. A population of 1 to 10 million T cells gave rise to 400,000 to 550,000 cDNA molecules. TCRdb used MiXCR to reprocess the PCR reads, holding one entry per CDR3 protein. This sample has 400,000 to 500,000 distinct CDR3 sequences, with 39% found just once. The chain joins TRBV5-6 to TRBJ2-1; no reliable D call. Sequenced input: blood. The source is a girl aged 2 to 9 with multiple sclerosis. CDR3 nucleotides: TGTGCCAGCAGCTTGGCTGTTAATTCCTACAATGAGCAGTTCTTC. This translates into CASSLAVNSYNEQFF.